The 8 T cell receptor beta chains below were found in one sample sequenced in a study of siplizumab effects on memory and regulatory T cells. In the mixed lymphocyte reaction, cells were cocultured for 5 to 6 days at 37°C. Antigens for these TCRs are unknown. Profiling relied on immunoSEQ multiplex PCR, and the TCRdb table lists in-frame clones only, not all of them. The table records approximately 10,000 clones, around half of them present only once. The sample was CFSE-low (dividing) CD8+ T cells sorted from an allogeneic mixed lymphocyte reaction. The receptors were sampled from a human donor in good health; the cells came from an allogeneic mixed lymphocyte reaction. Some clones in this sample may be carry-over from other donors' samples.

This sequence joins TRBV7-9 and TRBJ1-2; weak D call: TRBD1 (6 bases). Trimming took 1 base from V and 4 from J, leaving 10 bases between them. Germline values: CDR1 SEHNR, CDR2 FQNEAQ (reference sequence). The CDR3 runs 14 residues. The CDR3 nucleotides are TGTGCCAGCAGCTTAGGGCGGGGGCTCTATGGCTACACCTTC. Protein: CASSLGRGLYGYTF.

By sample share, this clone is medium-sized (0.01 to 0.1%). The V gene is TRBV29-1, the J gene TRBJ2-7; D gene unclear. Trimming removed 4 bases at V and 0 bases at J, with 13 bases between. CDR1 is SQVTM, CDR2 ANQGSEA, per germline. The CDR3 is 14 residues long. Here the CDR3 reads CSVAGQESSYEQYF. As DNA, the CDR3 is TGCAGCGTTGCCGGGCAGGAAAGCTCCTACGAGCAGTACTTC.

This clone was picked up a small number of times. V gene TRBV27 combines with J gene TRBJ2-2, with no clear D. V lost 0 bases to trimming and J lost 9 bases, with 11 bases between them. The germline CDR1 and CDR2 sequences are MNHEY and SMNVEV (reference sequence). The CDR3 covers 14 residues. DNA of the CDR3: TGTGCCAGCAGTTTATCTCCTCAGGCTTGGGAGCTGTTTTTT. Translated: CASSLSPQAWELFF.

Comments on this clone: Other DNA sequences in the same sample also yield this CDR3. The chain uses TRBV6-5 and TRBJ1-1; D is ambiguous. CDR1 is MNHEY, CDR2 SVGAGI, per germline. This CDR3 is 16 amino acids long. V shed 0 bases and J shed 3 bases, with 14 bases lying between them. In nucleotides, the CDR3 is TGTGCCAGCAGTTACTCGAGTAGGTCCCGGTACACTGAAGCTTTCTTT. This gives the protein CASSYSSRSRYTEAFF.

This clone was picked up many times. The chain carries TRBV6-1 and TRBJ2-7, with D perhaps matching TRBD1 or TRBD2 (5 bases each). The germline V gene has CDR1 MNHNS and CDR2 SASEGT. V dropped 6 bases and J dropped 0 bases, with 15 bases sitting between them. The CDR3 sequence is 15 residues long. Here the CDR3 DNA reads TGTGCCAGCAGCTGGGACCTTCTTCCCTCCTACGAGCAGTACTTC. Protein sequence: CASSWDLLPSYEQYF.

This chain links TRBV29-1 with TRBJ1-5; no reliable D call. Trimming shortened V by 6 bases and J by 6 bases, and 12 bases separated the two germline ends. The CDR3 is made up of 12 amino acids. Per the germline V gene, CDR1 is SQVTM and CDR2 is ANQGSEA. The CDR3 reads CSVLDRGQPQHF. The CDR3, as DNA: TGCAGCGTCCTGGACCGAGGTCAGCCCCAGCATTTT.

The sample holds a few counts of this clone. V gene TRBV6-6 combines with J gene TRBJ1-1; D might be TRBD1 (6 bases). The CDR3 has 16 residues. CDR1 and CDR2 from the germline V gene are MNHNY and SVGAGI (reference sequence). V shed 2 bases and J shed 2 bases, with 15 bases lying between them. The CDR3 loop reads CASSYDWGAPNTEAFF. The DNA for the CDR3 is TGTGCCAGCAGTTACGATTGGGGGGCGCCTAACACTGAAGCTTTCTTT.

Points on this clone: A read error may be the cause here, since a much bigger clone is one base away. The chain joins TRBV6-6 to TRBJ2-7, with D uncertain. The CDR3 is 13 residues long. Germline CDR1 is MNHNY and CDR2 is SVGAGI (reference sequence). Trimming cost V 2 bases and J 3 bases, with 8 bases left between them. The CDR3 nucleotides read TGTGCCAGCAGTTACAGCCGTCTCTACGAGCAGTACTTC. It specifies CASSYSRLYEQYF.